The 10 T cell receptor beta chains in this list originate from one sample, sequenced in a study of regulatory T cells in long-lasting Graves disease. Construction of the TCR beta libraries employed iRepertoire HTBI primers in conjunction with Arm-PCR of CDR3 regions. TCRdb re-derived calls from the multiplex PCR reads in MiXCR, one entry per CDR3 protein. The sample yields a few hundred thousand distinct CDR3 sequences, approximately 15% seen once. Time point described: newly diagnosed GD, antithyroid drugs for less than 3 months. From PBMCs, RNA was extracted and then used to make the TCR library. These same records also appear under a second study, on T cells in Graves' hyperthyroidism and ophthalmopathy.

The sample was peripheral blood mononuclear cells (PBMCs), taken at new diagnosis, from a patient treated with antithyroid drugs. These TCRs come from a woman in her thirties or forties with Graves disease.

This clonotype showed up many times. The chain joins TRBV10-2 to TRBJ2-1, with D perhaps TRBD2 (6 bases). This CDR3 has 12 amino acids. Germline values: CDR1 WSHSY, CDR2 SAAADI. V was trimmed by 4 bases and J by 13 bases, leaving 14 bases between them. CDR3 region: CASSGDSGAQFF. The CDR3 DNA is TGCGCCAGCAGTGGAGATAGCGGAGCACAGTTCTTC.

This clonotype was observed at least ten times. The chain has TRBV3-1 and TRBJ1-1; D is undetermined. Germline V lookup: CDR1 LGHDT, CDR2 YNNKEL (reference sequence). V lost 3 bases and J lost 4, with 6 bases in between. The CDR3 has 12 amino acids. The CDR3 bases are TGTGCCAGCAGCCATCTGACCACTGAAGCTTTCTTT. Amino acid sequence: CASSHLTTEAFF.

The chain couples TRBV6-1 to TRBJ2-1; 14 positions match TRBD2. With V trimmed by 7 bases and J by 5 bases, 4 bases remained unmatched. Germline values: CDR1 MNHNS, CDR2 SASEGT. The CDR3 has 15 amino acids. As DNA, the CDR3 is TGTGCCAGCAACCCGACTAGCGGGAGGGACAATGAGCAGTTCTTC. Its translation: CASNPTSGRDNEQFF.

This clonotype has ten or more counts. The chain uses TRBV2 and TRBJ1-4, with D unclear. The ends were cut back, 8 bases at V and 7 bases at J, with 11 bases in the middle. The germline CDR1 and CDR2 sequences are SNHLY and FYNNEI. The CDR3 contains 12 residues. The CDR3 DNA is TGTGCCAGCGGCGCCGCAATTGAAAAACTGTTTTTT. It codes for CASGAAIEKLFF.

This clonotype came up many times. The V gene is TRBV7-8, the J gene TRBJ2-2, with 7 bases aligning to TRBD2. There are 15 residues in the CDR3. The germline V gene has CDR1 SGHVS and CDR2 FQNEAQ. J was trimmed by 3 bases and V by 1 base; bases with no gene match: 2. The CDR3 DNA follows: TGTGCCAGCAGCTTAGTGGCGGGAGACACCGGGGAGCTGTTTTTT. Protein: CASSLVAGDTGELFF.

Details on this clonotype: The germline gene is not matched at one end of the junction; a read error may be the cause. The chain recombines TRBV2 with TRBJ2-5, with TRBD2 as a possible D gene (5 bases). The CDR3 loop spans 14 amino acids. Germline V gene lookup returns CDR1 SNHLY and CDR2 FYNNEI. CDR3 residues: CASSSDGVVETQYF. CDR3 nucleotides: TGCGCCAGCAGTTCGGACGGGGTGGTAGAGACCCAGTACTTC. Filled out from reference TRBV2 and TRBJ2-5, the complete variable domain reads EPEVTQTPSHQVTQMGQEVILRCVPISNHLYFYWYRQILGQKVEFLVSFYNNEISEKSEIFDDQFSVERPDGSNFTLKIRSTKLEDSAMYFCASSSDGVVETQYFGPGTRLLVL.

This clonotype was observed at least ten times. V gene TRBV12-5 combines with J gene TRBJ2-3; tentatively, D is TRBD2 (5 bases). CDR3 length: 13 residues. V lost 10 bases and J 3 bases, leaving 14 bases between the germline ends. Germline loops: CDR1 LGHNT, CDR2 FRNRAP. The CDR3: CATGDILTDTQYF. The CDR3 DNA follows: TGTGCTACCGGGGATATATTAACAGATACGCAGTATTTT.

The genes are TRBV6-2 or TRBV6-3 and TRBJ2-7, with 7 bases matching TRBD2. The trim removed 5 bases at V and 2 bases at J, leaving 3 bases unmatched. Per the germline V gene, CDR1 is MNHEY and CDR2 is SVGEGT. This CDR3 is built from 13 residues. The CDR3 is CASSASGAYEQYF. The CDR3 DNA follows: TGTGCCAGCAGTGCTAGCGGCGCCTACGAGCAGTACTTC.

This clonotype was seen more than once but under ten times. The V and J genes are TRBV27 and TRBJ2-2; D call uncertain. Trimming removed 6 bases from V and 2 bases from J, with 13 bases in between. The CDR3 has 15 residues. CDR1 is MNHEY and CDR2 is SMNVEV in the germline V gene (reference sequence). CDR3: CASSPQSANTGELFF. CDR3 nucleotide sequence: TGTGCCAGCAGCCCCCAGTCAGCAAACACCGGGGAGCTGTTTTTT.

This clonotype was seen repeatedly, ten times or more. V and J are TRBV20-1 and TRBJ2-3; no definite D call. V was shortened by 1 base and J by 1 base, with 3 bases between the two germline ends. The length of the CDR3 is 12 residues. CDR1 is DFQATT, CDR2 SNEGSKA, per germline (reference sequence). CDR3 coding DNA: TGCAGTGCTAGAGGGGGCACAGATACGCAGTATTTT. Translating gives CSARGGTDTQYF.